This passage covers 3 T cell receptor beta chains from one sample sequenced in a study of control samples from healthy donors and cancer patients. Some clones are missing from TCRdb's copy, which holds only in-frame ones; the method was immunoSEQ multiplex PCR. Of 85,000 to 95,000 clones listed, roughly 82% are singletons. Input material: blood. The receptor source for this set is a woman aged 55 to 70 in good health.

This chain links TRBV12-5 with TRBJ1-1; D ambiguous. This CDR3 comprises 12 residues. V dropped 2 bases and J dropped 5 bases, with 6 bases sitting between them. Germline CDR1 is LGHNT and CDR2 is FRNRAP. The CDR3 nucleotides are TGTGCTAGTGGTTTGTGGTTAACTGAAGCTTTCTTT. Amino acids: CASGLWLTEAFF. Using reference TRBV12-5 and TRBJ1-1 for the parts outside the CDR3, the full variable domain is DARVTQTPRHKVTEMGQEVTMRCQPILGHNTVFWYRQTMMQGLELLAYFRNRAPLDDSGMPKDRFSAEMPDATLATLKIQPSEPRDSAVYFCASGLWLTEAFFGQGTRLTVV.

This clone was counted a single time. The chain couples TRBV21-1 to TRBJ2-6. TRBV21-1 is a documented pseudogene. CDR3 length: 14 residues. CDR3 sequence reads: CASSKNSGANVLTF. The CDR3 nucleotides read TGTGCCAGCAGCAAAAACTCTGGGGCCAACGTCCTGACTTTC.

This chain links TRBV7-2 with TRBJ2-7, with 9 bases matching TRBD2. CDR1 is SGHTA, CDR2 FQGNSA, per germline. V shed 3 bases and J 2 bases; nucleotides not matched to a gene: 2. CDR3 length equals 14 residues. CDR3 residues: CASSFSGGTYEQYF. The CDR3 DNA follows: TGTGCCAGCAGCTTTAGCGGGGGCACCTACGAGCAGTACTTC.